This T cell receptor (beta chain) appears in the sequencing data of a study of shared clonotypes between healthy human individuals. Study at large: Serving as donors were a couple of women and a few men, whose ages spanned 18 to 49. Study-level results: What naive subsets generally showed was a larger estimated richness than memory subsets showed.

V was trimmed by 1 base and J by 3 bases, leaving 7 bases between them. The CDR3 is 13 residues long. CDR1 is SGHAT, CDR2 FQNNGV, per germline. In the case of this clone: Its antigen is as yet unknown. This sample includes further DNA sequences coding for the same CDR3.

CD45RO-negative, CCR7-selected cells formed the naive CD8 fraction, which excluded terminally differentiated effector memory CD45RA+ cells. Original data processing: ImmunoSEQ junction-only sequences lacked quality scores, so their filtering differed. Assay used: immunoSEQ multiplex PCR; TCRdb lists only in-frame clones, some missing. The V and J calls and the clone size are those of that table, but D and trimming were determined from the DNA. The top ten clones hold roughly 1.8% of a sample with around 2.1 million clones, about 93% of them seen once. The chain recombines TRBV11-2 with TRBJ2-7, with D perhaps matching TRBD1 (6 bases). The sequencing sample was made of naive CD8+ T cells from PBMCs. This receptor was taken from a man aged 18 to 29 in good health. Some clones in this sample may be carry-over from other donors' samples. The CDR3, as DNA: TGTGCCAGCAGCTTAGCACAGGGCTACGAGCAGTACTTC. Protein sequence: CASSLAQGYEQYF.